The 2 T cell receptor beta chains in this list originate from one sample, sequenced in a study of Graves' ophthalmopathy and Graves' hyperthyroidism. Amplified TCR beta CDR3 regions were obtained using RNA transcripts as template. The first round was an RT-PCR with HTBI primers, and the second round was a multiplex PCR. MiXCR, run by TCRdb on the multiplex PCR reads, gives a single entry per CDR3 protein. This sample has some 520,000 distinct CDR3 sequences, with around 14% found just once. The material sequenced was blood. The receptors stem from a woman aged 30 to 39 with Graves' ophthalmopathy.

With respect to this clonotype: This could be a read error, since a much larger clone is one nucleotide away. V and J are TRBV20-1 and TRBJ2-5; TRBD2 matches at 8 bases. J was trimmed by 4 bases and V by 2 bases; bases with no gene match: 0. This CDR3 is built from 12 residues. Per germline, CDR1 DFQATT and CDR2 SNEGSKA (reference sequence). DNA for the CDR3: TGCAGTGCTAGACTAGCGGGAGAGACCCAGTACTTC. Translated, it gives CSARLAGETQYF.

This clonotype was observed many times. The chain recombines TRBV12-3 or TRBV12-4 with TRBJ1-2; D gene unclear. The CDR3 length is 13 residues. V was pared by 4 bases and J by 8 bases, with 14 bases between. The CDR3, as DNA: TGTGCCAGCAGTTCCCTAGGGCCATGGGGCTACACCTTC. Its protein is CASSSLGPWGYTF.